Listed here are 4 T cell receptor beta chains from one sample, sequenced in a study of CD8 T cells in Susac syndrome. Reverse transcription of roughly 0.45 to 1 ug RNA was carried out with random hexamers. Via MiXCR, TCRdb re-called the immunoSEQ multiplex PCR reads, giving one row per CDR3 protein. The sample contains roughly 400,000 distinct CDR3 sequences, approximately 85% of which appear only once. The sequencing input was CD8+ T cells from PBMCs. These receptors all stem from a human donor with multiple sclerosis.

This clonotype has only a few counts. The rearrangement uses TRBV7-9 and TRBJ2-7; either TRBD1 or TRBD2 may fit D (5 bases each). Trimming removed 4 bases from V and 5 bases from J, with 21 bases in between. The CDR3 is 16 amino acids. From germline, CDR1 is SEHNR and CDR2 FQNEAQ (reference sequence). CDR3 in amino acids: CASSSLQGAVGDEQYF. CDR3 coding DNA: TGTGCCAGCAGCTCCCTCCAAGGGGCCGTCGGGGACGAGCAGTACTTC.

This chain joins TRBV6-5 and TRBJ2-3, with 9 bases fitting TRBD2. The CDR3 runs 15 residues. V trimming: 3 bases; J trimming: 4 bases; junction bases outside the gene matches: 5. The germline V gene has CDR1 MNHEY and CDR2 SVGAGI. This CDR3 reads CASSYGASGADTQYF. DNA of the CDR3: TGTGCCAGCAGTTATGGGGCTAGCGGGGCAGATACGCAGTATTTT.

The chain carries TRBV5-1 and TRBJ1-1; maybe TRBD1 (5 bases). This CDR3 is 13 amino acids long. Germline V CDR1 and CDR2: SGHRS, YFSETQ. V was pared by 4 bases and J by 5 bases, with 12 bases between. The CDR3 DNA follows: TGCGCCAGCAGCCTCAGGGTTGGGACTGAAGCTTTCTTT. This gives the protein CASSLRVGTEAFF. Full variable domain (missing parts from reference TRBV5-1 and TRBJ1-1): KAGVTQTPRYLIKTRGQQVTLSCSPISGHRSVSWYQQTPGQGLQFLFEYFSETQRNKGNFPGRFSGRQFSNSRSEMNVSTLELGDSALYLCASSLRVGTEAFFGQGTRLTVV.

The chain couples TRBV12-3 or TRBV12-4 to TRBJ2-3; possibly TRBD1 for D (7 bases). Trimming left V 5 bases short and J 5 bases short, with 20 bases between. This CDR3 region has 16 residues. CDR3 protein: CASSIHPGGPQDTQYF. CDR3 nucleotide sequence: TGTGCCAGCAGTATTCATCCAGGGGGGCCCCAAGATACGCAGTATTTT.